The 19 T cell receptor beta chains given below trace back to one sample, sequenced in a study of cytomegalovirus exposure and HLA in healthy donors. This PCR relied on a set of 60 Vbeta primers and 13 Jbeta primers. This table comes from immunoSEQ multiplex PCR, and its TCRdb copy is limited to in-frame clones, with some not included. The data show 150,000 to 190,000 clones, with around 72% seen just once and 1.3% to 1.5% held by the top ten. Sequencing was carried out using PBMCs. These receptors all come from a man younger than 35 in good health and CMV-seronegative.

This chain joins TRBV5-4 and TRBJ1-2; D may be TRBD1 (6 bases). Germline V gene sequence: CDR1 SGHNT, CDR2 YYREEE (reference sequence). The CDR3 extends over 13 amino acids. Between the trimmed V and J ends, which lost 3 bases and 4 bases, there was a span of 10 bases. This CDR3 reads CASSSGQSYGYTF. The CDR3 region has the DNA TGTGCCAGCAGCTCTGGACAGTCCTATGGCTACACCTTC.

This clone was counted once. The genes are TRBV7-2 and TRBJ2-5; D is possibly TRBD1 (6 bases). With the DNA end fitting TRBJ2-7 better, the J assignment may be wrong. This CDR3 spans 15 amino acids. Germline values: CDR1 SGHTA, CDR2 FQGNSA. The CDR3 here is CASSETDRSSYEQYF. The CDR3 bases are TGTGCCAGCAGCGAAACCGACAGGAGCTCCTACGAGCAGTACTTC.

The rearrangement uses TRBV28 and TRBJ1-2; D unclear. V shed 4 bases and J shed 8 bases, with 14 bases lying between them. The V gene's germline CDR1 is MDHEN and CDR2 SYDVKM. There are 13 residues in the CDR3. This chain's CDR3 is CASSWGGLRGYTF. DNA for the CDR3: TGTGCCAGCAGTTGGGGAGGCCTGCGGGGCTACACCTTC.

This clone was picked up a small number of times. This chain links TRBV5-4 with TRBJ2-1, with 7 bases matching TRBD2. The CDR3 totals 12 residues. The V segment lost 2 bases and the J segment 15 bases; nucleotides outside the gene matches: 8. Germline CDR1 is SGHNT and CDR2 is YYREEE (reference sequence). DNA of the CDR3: TGTGCCAGCAGCTTCTATCGGGGGGAAGGGTTCTTC. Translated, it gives CASSFYRGEGFF.

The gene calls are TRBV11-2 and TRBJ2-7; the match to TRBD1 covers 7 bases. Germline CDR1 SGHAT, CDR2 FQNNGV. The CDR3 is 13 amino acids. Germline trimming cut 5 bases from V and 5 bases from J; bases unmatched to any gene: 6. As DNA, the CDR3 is TGTGCCAGCAGCCCCACAGGGGACCACGAGCAGTACTTC. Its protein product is CASSPTGDHEQYF.

The CDR3 protein is CASSYEGFSGSPLHF. CDR3 coding DNA: TGTGCCAGCAGTTATGAAGGCTTTTCAGGGTCACCCCTCCACTTT. The genes are TRBV6-5 and TRBJ1-6, with D perhaps matching TRBD1 (5 bases). V was cut by 3 bases and J by 10 bases, with 16 bases left in between. Germline V lookup: CDR1 MNHEY, CDR2 SVGAGI. This CDR3 is 15 amino acids long.

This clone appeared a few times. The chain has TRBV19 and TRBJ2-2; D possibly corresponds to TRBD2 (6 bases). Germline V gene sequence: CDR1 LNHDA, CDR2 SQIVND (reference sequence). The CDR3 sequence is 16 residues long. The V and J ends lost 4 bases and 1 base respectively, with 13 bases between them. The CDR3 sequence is CASSNLGLMNTGELFF. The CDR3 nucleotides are TGTGCCAGTAGTAACCTGGGACTTATGAACACCGGGGAGCTGTTTTTT.

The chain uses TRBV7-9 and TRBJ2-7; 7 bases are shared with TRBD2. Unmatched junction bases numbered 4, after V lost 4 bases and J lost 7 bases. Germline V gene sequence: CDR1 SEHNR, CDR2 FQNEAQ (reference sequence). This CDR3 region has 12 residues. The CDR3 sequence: CASSYSGREQYF. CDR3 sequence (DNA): TGTGCCAGCAGCTATAGCGGGCGGGAGCAGTACTTC. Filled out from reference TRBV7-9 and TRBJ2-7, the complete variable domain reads DTGVSQNPRHKITKRGQNVTFRCDPISEHNRLYWYRQTLGQGPEFLTYFQNEAQLEKSRLLSDRFSAERPKGSFSTLEIQRTEQGDSAMYLCASSYSGREQYFGPGTRLTVT.

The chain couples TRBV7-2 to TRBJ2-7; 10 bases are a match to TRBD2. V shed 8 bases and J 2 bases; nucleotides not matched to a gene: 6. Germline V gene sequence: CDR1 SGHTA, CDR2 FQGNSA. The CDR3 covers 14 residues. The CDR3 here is CASRSGRGTYEQYF. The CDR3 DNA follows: TGTGCCAGCCGAAGCGGGAGGGGCACCTACGAGCAGTACTTC.

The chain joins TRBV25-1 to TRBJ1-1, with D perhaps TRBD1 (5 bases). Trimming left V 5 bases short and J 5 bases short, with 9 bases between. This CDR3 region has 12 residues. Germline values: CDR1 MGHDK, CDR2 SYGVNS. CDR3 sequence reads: CASSTGGTEAFF. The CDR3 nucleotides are TGTGCCAGCAGTACCGGGGGGACTGAAGCTTTCTTT. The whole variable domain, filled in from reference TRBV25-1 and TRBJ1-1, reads EADIYQTPRYLVIGTGKKITLECSQTMGHDKMYWYQQDPGMELHLIHYSYGVNSTEKGDLSSESTVSRIRTEHFPLTLESARPSHTSQYLCASSTGGTEAFFGQGTRLTVV.

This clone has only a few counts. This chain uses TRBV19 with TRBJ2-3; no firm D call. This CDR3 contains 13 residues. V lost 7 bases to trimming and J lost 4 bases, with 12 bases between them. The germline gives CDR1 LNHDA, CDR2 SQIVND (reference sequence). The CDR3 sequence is CASKVEAADTQYF. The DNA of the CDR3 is TGTGCCAGTAAGGTCGAGGCCGCAGATACGCAGTATTTT.

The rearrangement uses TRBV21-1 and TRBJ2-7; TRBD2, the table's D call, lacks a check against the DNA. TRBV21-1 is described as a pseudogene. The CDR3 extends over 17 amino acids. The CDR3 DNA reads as TGTGCCAGCAGCGCCTCCCGGAAACGGGAACGCTCCTACGAGCAGTACTTC. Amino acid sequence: CASSASRKRERSYEQYF.

The DNA of the CDR3 is TGTGCCAGCAGTGATCCCAGCAACGGGGGAGGGAGAACTGAAGCTTTCTTT. Protein: CASSDPSNGGGRTEAFF. This chain uses TRBV6-1 with TRBJ1-1, with D maybe TRBD1 (5 bases). CDR3 length: 17 amino acids. The germline V and J ends were trimmed by 3 bases and 5 bases, with 22 bases remaining between them. Germline V CDR1 and CDR2: MNHNS, SASEGT.

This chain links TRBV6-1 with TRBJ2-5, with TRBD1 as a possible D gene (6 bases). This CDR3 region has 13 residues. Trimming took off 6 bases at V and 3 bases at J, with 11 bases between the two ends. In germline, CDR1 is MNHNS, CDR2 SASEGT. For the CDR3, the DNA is TGTGCCAGCAGGGGACACATCGAAGAGACCCAGTACTTC. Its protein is CASRGHIEETQYF.

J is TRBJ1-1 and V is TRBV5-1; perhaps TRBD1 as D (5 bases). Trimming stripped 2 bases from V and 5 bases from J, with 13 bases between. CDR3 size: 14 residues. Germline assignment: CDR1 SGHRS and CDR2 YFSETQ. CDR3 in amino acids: CASSFQGPGTEAFF. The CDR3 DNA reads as TGCGCCAGCAGCTTCCAGGGCCCCGGAACTGAAGCTTTCTTT.

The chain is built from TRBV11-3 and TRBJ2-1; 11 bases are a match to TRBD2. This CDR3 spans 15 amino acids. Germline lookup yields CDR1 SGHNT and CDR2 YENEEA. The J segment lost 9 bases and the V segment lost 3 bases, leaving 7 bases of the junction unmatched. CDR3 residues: CASSFTSGSFSEQFF. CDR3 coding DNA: TGTGCCAGCAGCTTTACTAGCGGGAGCTTCTCTGAGCAGTTCTTC.

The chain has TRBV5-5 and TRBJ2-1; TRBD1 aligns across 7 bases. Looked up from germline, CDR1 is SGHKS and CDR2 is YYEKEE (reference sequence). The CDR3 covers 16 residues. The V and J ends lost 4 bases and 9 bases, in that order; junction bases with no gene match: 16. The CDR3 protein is CASSAGTVQALGEQFF. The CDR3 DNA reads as TGTGCCAGCAGCGCCGGGACAGTCCAAGCGTTAGGTGAGCAGTTCTTC.

The CDR3 reads CASSIESPGPIQFF. The CDR3 DNA sequence: TGTGCCAGTAGTATAGAGAGTCCGGGTCCTATTCAGTTCTTC. The genes are TRBV19 and TRBJ2-1; D is uncertain. Germline V lookup: CDR1 LNHDA, CDR2 SQIVND (reference sequence). Trimming removed 0 bases from V and 13 bases from J, with 16 bases in between. There are 14 residues in the CDR3.

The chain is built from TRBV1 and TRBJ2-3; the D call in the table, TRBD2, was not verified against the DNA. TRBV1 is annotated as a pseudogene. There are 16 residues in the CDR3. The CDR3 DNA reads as TGCACCAGCACCCTAACTAGCGGGGATAGCACAGATACGCAGTATTTT. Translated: CTSTLTSGDSTDTQYF.